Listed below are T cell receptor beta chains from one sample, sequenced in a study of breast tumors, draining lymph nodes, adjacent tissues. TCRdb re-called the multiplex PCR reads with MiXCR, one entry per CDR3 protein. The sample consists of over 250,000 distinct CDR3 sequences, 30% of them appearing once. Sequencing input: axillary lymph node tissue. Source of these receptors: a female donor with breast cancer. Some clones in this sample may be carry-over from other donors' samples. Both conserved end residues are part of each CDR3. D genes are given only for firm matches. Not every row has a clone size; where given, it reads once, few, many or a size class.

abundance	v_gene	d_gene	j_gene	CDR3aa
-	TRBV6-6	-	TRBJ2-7	CASTPGVLEQYF
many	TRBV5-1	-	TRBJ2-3	CASSLNRVEDTQYF
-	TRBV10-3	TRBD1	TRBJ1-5	CAIRDRGPNQPQHF
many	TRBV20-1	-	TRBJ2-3	CSARGSGTDTQYF
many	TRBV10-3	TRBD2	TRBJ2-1	CAINPGGSYNEQFF
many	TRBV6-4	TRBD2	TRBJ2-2	CASRGLAGGTGELFF
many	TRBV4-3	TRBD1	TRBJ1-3	CASSQNRGPGNTIYF
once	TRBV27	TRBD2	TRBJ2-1	CASIPSGTSAYNEQFF
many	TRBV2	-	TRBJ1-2	CASSGGGFGGYTF
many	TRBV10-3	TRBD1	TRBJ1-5	CAISDYRGLQPQHF
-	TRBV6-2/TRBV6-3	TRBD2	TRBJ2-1	CASSSPASGNEQFF
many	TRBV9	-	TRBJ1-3	CASSVDPYSGNTIYF
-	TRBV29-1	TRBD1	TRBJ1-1	CSVLRQGGTEAFF
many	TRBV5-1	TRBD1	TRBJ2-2	CASSSGEYRGTGELFF
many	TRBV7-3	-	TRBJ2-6	CASSTSPGSGANVLTF
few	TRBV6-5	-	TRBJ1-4	CASSSSVATNEKLFF
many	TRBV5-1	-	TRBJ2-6	CASSLAAGSSGANVLTF
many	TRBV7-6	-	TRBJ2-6	CASSPLLRGDSGANVLTF
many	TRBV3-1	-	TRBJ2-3	CASSQGRQGGQYF
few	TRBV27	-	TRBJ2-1	CASSYRGSGYNEQFF
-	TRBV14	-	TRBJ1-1	CASSHVGSTEAFF
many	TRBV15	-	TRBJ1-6	CATSSFTGFRSPLHF
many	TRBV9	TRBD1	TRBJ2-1	CASSTGQGLNEQFF
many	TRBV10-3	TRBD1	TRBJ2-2	CAISDPRTGKATGELFF
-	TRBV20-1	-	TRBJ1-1	CSASPPLGENTEAFF
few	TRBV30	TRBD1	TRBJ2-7	CAWTRHGTGETYEQYF
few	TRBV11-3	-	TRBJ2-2	CASSSYPMGMNTGELFF
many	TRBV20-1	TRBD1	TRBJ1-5	CSARDRGSAIQPQHF
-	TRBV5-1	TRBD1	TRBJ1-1	CASSPYPGGTEAFF
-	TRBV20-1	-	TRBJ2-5	CSARVPLQLPTQETQYF
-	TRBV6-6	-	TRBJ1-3	CASSYTFDGNTIYF
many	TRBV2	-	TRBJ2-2	CASTQLSGGAGELFF
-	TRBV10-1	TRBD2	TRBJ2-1	CASKKAGDNEQFF
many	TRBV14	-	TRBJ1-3	CASSPSGNTIYF
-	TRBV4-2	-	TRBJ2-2	CASSFLLTEDGELFF
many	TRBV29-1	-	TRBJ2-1	CSVIRSYNEQFF
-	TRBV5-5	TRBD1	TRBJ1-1	CASSLTDRGTEAFF
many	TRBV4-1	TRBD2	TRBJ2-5	CASSQELAGVETQYF
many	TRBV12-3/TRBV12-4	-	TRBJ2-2	CASSPRGTGELFF
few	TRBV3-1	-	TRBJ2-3	CASSPGRLRTDTQYF
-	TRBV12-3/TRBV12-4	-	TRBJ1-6	CTSGLAAGDLPLHF
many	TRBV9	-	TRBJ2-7	CASSVQSEVGEQYF
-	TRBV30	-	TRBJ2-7	CASKTGTGGTEQYF
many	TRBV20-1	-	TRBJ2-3	CSARDLEGYTDTQYF
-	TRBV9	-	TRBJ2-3	CASSVIALGDVHTDTQYF
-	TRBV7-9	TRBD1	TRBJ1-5	CASISGTGGSSNQPQHF
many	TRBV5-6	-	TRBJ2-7	CASSFRQPIREQYF
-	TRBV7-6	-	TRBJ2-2	CASSVDRAGDTGELFF
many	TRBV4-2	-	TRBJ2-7	CASSPAREEGYEQYF
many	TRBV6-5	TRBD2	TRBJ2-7	CASSHSGGLAGEQYF
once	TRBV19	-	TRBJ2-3	CASSIGGRSTDTRYF
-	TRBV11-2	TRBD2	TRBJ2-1	CASSLRTSGVGYNEQFF
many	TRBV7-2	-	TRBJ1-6	CASSLEGLRHSPLHF
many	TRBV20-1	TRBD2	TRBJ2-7	CSATRTSGYEQYF
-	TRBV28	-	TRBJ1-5	CASSLDSVQPQHF
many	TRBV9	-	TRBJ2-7	CASSVNNFQGDEQYF
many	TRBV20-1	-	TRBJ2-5	CSAPPGGSETQYF
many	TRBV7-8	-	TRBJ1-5	CASRPGTIFSQPQHF
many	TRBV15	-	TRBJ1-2	CATSPSRLPGYTF